The source of this T cell receptor (beta chain) is a study of molecular identifiers for immune sequencing clone quantification. Overall study findings and caveats: Detecting spiked Jurkat TCR RNA from one cell among more than 750,000 naive cells was reportedly possible.

Points on this clonotype: Its antigen remains unknown.

The V segment lost 5 bases and the J segment 2 bases; nucleotides outside the gene matches: 7. CDR3 length equals 15 residues. In germline, CDR1 is MNHEY, CDR2 SMNVEV (reference sequence). TCRdb itself ran the PCR reads through MiXCR, one entry per CDR3 protein. The sample records hundreds of thousands of distinct CDR3 sequences, 25% being singletons. The chain uses TRBV27 and TRBJ1-1; TRBD1 matches at 8 bases. Sequencing was carried out using naive CD8+ T cells from blood, with Jurkat cell RNA spiked in. The sample's subset: FACS-sorted CD8+CD4-CCR7+CD45RA+ naive T cells. The receptor was derived from a human donor in good health. Some libraries in this study had Jurkat cell RNA spiked in. CDR3 DNA: TGTGCCAGCAGTAACCCCAGGGGGCTTAACACTGAAGCTTTCTTT. This encodes CASSNPRGLNTEAFF.